Below are 25 T cell receptor beta chains sequenced from a single sample in a study of blood T cell repertoires in COVID-19. Clones were sequenced by immunoSEQ multiplex PCR, and TCRdb holds only the in-frame ones, with some missing. This table holds 50,000 to 60,000 clones, roughly 86% found once. Source material: peripheral blood. The receptors were sampled from a man in his 60s with active COVID-19.

V usage is TRBV7-2 and J usage is TRBJ2-7, with D perhaps matching TRBD1 (8 bases). V lost 3 bases, J lost 2 bases, and 14 bases lay in between. Germline CDR1 and CDR2: SGHTA and FQGNSA. The CDR3 loop spans 15 amino acids. The CDR3 sequence: CASSFTGGGTYEQYF. The CDR3 coding sequence is TGTGCCAGCAGCTTCACAGGGGGGGGGACCTACGAGCAGTACTTC.

This clone was observed a single time. The chain combines TRBV7-8 with TRBJ2-1; TRBD2 matches at 11 bases. CDR3 length: 22 amino acids. With V trimmed by 3 bases and J by 6 bases, 25 bases remained unmatched. Germline lookup yields CDR1 SGHVS and CDR2 FQNEAQ. The CDR3 DNA sequence: TGTGCCAGCAGCTTCCCGGGACAGTCACTAGCGGGAGTTCCCCAAACCTCCAATGAGCAGTTCTTC. Amino acids: CASSFPGQSLAGVPQTSNEQFF.

This clone came up once. The chain recombines TRBV5-4 with TRBJ1-2; tentative D call: TRBD1 (6 bases). This CDR3 has 14 residues. Germline CDR1 SGHNT, CDR2 YYREEE (reference sequence). V lost 4 bases, J lost 4 bases, and 14 bases lay in between. The CDR3 sequence: CASSGGGAGYGYTF. The CDR3 DNA reads TGTGCCAGCAGCGGTGGGGGGGCTGGCTATGGCTACACCTTC.

V usage is TRBV2 and J usage is TRBJ2-2; TRBD2 aligns across 14 bases. CDR3 length: 17 amino acids. Trimming at V came to 3 bases and at J to 4 bases, leaving 4 bases not matched to a gene. Germline V gene sequence: CDR1 SNHLY, CDR2 FYNNEI. CDR3 amino acids: CASSDGTSGSVTGELFF. CDR3 DNA sequence: TGTGCCAGCAGTGACGGGACTAGCGGGAGTGTCACCGGGGAGCTGTTTTTT.

V and J are TRBV14 and TRBJ1-2; D perhaps matches TRBD1 (5 bases). Trimming took off 4 bases at V and 9 bases at J, with 18 bases between the two ends. This CDR3 has 14 amino acids. Per germline, CDR1 SGHDN and CDR2 FVKESK. CDR3: CASSPRGSQMSYTF. CDR3 in DNA: TGTGCCAGCAGCCCGCGGGGGTCGCAAATGAGCTACACCTTC. Based on the CDR3 plus reference TRBV14 and TRBJ1-2, the full variable domain is EAGVTQFPSHSVIEKGQTVTLRCDPISGHDNLYWYRRVMGKEIKFLLHFVKESKQDESGMPNNRFLAERTGGTYSTLKVQPAELEDSGVYFCASSPRGSQMSYTFGSGTRLTVV.

V and J are TRBV9 and TRBJ2-6; D is unclear. Germline CDR1 is SGDLS and CDR2 is YYNGEE. Trimming shortened V by 3 bases and J by 0 bases, and 4 bases separated the two germline ends. The CDR3 consists of 14 residues. CDR3 DNA: TGTGCCAGCAGCGCCAGCTCTGGGGCCAACGTCCTGACTTTC. It encodes CASSASSGANVLTF.

This clone showed up just a few times. The chain couples TRBV7-2 to TRBJ1-5; TRBD1 aligns across 7 bases. With 2 bases clipped from V and 4 bases from J, the junction kept 5 bases outside the gene matches. Germline V gene lookup returns CDR1 SGHTA and CDR2 FQGNSA. This CDR3 is 15 amino acids long. The CDR3 protein is CASSLSGTENQPQHF. CDR3 in DNA: TGTGCCAGCAGCTTAAGTGGGACAGAGAATCAGCCCCAGCATTTT.

A few counts support this clone. This chain links TRBV20-1 with TRBJ1-2; 7 bases line up with TRBD1. CDR1 and CDR2 (germline): DFQATT, SNEGSKA (reference sequence). The CDR3 covers 11 residues. V lost 5 bases to trimming and J lost 4 bases; unmatched junction nucleotides: 1. This CDR3 is CSAAGGYGYTF. CDR3 nucleotides: TGCAGTGCTGCAGGGGGCTATGGCTACACCTTC.

The chain couples TRBV19 to TRBJ1-5; D is possibly TRBD1 (6 bases). Germline CDR1 reads LNHDA; CDR2 reads SQIVND (reference sequence). The CDR3 totals 15 residues. The V gene lost 1 base and the J gene lost 4 bases, with 11 bases spanning the gap. The CDR3 sequence: CASSIVTRGNQPQHF. The CDR3 coding sequence is TGTGCCAGTAGTATAGTCACCAGGGGAAATCAGCCCCAGCATTTT.

The chain recombines TRBV2 with TRBJ2-1; 12 bases map to TRBD2. CDR1 SNHLY and CDR2 FYNNEI come from the germline V gene. This CDR3 has 18 residues. Germline trimming cut 4 bases from V and 7 bases from J; bases unmatched to any gene: 14. CDR3 amino acids: CASSAPVLAGGPVNEQFF. Here the CDR3 DNA reads TGTGCCAGCAGTGCCCCCGTTCTAGCGGGAGGGCCAGTGAATGAGCAGTTCTTC.

This clone was observed a single time. A read error may account for a junction end that differs from germline. The rearrangement uses TRBV14 and TRBJ1-1; no definite D call. Germline V gene data show CDR1 as SGHDN and CDR2 as FVKESK. CDR3 length: 12 amino acids. CDR3 residues: CASSQGIERPSF. The CDR3 DNA follows: TGTGCCAGCAGCCAAGGAATTGAGCGCCCTTCTTTT.

The gene calls are TRBV21-1 and TRBJ1-6; whether TRBD1, the table's D call, matches the DNA was not checked. TRBV21-1 is a known pseudogene. There are 17 residues in the CDR3. Written as DNA, the CDR3 is TGTGCCAGCAGCAAGAAACAGGGGAGCTCCTATAATTCACCCCTCCACTTT. Translating it yields CASSKKQGSSYNSPLHF.

The chain employs TRBV11-2 and TRBJ1-2, with D perhaps matching TRBD1 (6 bases). The CDR3 has 16 residues. Germline assignment: CDR1 SGHAT and CDR2 FQNNGV. Trimming cost V 2 bases and J 0 bases, with 13 bases left between them. As DNA, the CDR3 is TGTGCCAGCAGCTTAAAGACAGGCTTAACTAACTATGGCTACACCTTC. It translates to CASSLKTGLTNYGYTF. Looking up the rest from reference TRBV11-2 and TRBJ1-2 gives the full variable domain: EAGVAQSPRYKIIEKRQSVAFWCNPISGHATLYWYQQILGQGPKLLIQFQNNGVVDDSQLPKDRFSAERLKGVDSTLKIQPAKLEDSAVYLCASSLKTGLTNYGYTFGSGTRLTVV.

This clone was seen repeatedly, ten times or more. This sequence joins TRBV7-3 and TRBJ2-2; D remains ambiguous. Looked up from germline, CDR1 is SGHTA and CDR2 is FQGTGA. The CDR3 is made up of 14 amino acids. V was shortened by 2 bases and J by 7 bases, with 11 bases between the two germline ends. The CDR3 sequence is CASSLGRRGGELFF. In DNA, the CDR3 is TGTGCCAGCAGCTTAGGGCGACGTGGCGGGGAGCTGTTTTTT. The full variable domain, rest sourced from reference TRBV7-3 and TRBJ2-2, is GAGVSQTPSNKVTEKGKYVELRCDPISGHTALYWYRQSLGQGPEFLIYFQGTGAADDSGLPNDRFFAVRPEGSVSTLKIQRTERGDSAVYLCASSLGRRGGELFFGEGSRLTVL.

The chain carries TRBV5-8 and TRBJ2-1, with 10 bases that match TRBD2. CDR1 SGHTS and CDR2 YDEGEE come from the germline V gene. V shed 3 bases and J 0 bases; nucleotides not matched to a gene: 9. CDR3 length: 18 residues. Here the CDR3 DNA reads TGTGCCAGCAGCTACGACGAGTCTAGCGGGAGCTCCTACAATGAGCAGTTCTTC. This translates into CASSYDESSGSSYNEQFF.

This chain connects TRBV29-1 to TRBJ2-3; 7 bases match TRBD2. There are 13 residues in the CDR3. The J segment lost 2 bases and the V segment lost 6 bases, leaving 5 bases of the junction unmatched. Germline values: CDR1 SQVTM, CDR2 ANQGSEA. This CDR3 reads CSVGGGNTDTQYF. In DNA, the CDR3 is TGCAGCGTGGGGGGGGGAAACACAGATACGCAGTATTTT.

This clone was seen once. This chain connects TRBV7-2 to TRBJ2-7; 11 bases fit TRBD2. CDR1 and CDR2 (germline): SGHTA, FQGNSA. The CDR3 is 17 residues long. The V gene end was trimmed by 5 bases and the J gene end by 2 bases; junction bases not matched to a gene: 11. The CDR3 DNA reads as TGTGCCAGCAGCCCCTCAACCGGGACTAGCGGAACCTACGAGCAGTACTTC. It codes for CASSPSTGTSGTYEQYF.

The CDR3 sequence is CASSLSISGNSYNEQFF. The CDR3 nucleotides are TGTGCCAGCAGTTTATCTATTAGCGGGAACTCCTACAATGAGCAGTTCTTC. This rearrangement joins TRBV27 to TRBJ2-1; the match to TRBD2 covers 8 bases. The V and J ends lost 0 bases and 0 bases, in that order; junction bases with no gene match: 4. The CDR3 contains 17 residues. Germline CDR1 and CDR2: MNHEY and SMNVEV (reference sequence).

This sequence joins TRBV3-1 (or the pseudogene TRBV3-2) and TRBJ1-1; 10 nucleotides align to TRBD1. The CDR3 covers 14 residues. V shed 2 bases and J 4 bases; nucleotides not matched to a gene: 1. Germline CDR1 is LGHDT and CDR2 is YNNKEL (reference sequence). CDR3: CASSQRTGGTEAFF. The CDR3 nucleotides read TGTGCCAGCAGCCAAAGGACAGGGGGCACTGAAGCTTTCTTT.

The CDR3 here is CAWTSLPKGTGELFF. CDR3 nucleotides: TGTGCCTGGACGTCCCTCCCAAAGGGGACCGGGGAGCTGTTTTTT. J is TRBJ2-2 and V is TRBV30, with D possibly TRBD1 on 5 matching bases. CDR3 size: 15 residues. V was clipped by 4 bases and J by 5 bases, with 17 bases between them. Germline lookup yields CDR1 GTSNPN and CDR2 SVGIG (reference sequence).

The chain combines TRBV7-8 with TRBJ2-3; TRBD2 agrees at 7 bases. Germline V gene sequence: CDR1 SGHVS, CDR2 FQNEAQ. The CDR3 contains 15 residues. V was pared by 0 bases and J by 5 bases, with 5 bases of the junction left unmatched. The CDR3, as DNA: TGTGCCAGCAGCTTAGCGCGGGAGCGGAGAGATACGCAGTATTTT. It translates to CASSLARERRDTQYF.

The chain has TRBV19 and TRBJ2-7, with a possible D match to TRBD1 (6 bases). Germline V gene lookup returns CDR1 LNHDA and CDR2 SQIVND (reference sequence). The CDR3 has 14 amino acids. V lost 6 bases and J 1 base, leaving 13 bases between the germline ends. The DNA for the CDR3 is TGTGCCAGTAGCCAAGGGGGAAAGTCCTACGAGCAGTACTTC. As protein: CASSQGGKSYEQYF.

The chain links TRBV6-1 to TRBJ1-1; 7 bases map to TRBD1. Germline CDR1 MNHNS, CDR2 SASEGT. CDR3 size: 18 residues. Trimming cost V 4 bases and J 0 bases; bases outside gene matches: 14. Written as DNA, the CDR3 is TGTGCCAGCAGTGGAAACAGGGGCTTGGAGAGACTGAACACTGAAGCTTTCTTT. This gives the protein CASSGNRGLERLNTEAFF.

This sequence joins TRBV5-1 and TRBJ2-5; D is ambiguous. Germline lookup yields CDR1 SGHRS and CDR2 YFSETQ. The V and J ends lost 4 bases and 1 base respectively, with 11 bases between them. The CDR3 is made up of 14 amino acids. The CDR3, as DNA: TGCGCCAGCAGCACCCTACAGACCCAAGAGACCCAGTACTTC. Encoded protein: CASSTLQTQETQYF.

The V call is TRBV6-1, the J call TRBJ2-7; TRBD1 might be the D (6 bases). In germline, CDR1 is MNHNS, CDR2 SASEGT. V was pared by 0 bases and J by 3 bases, with 12 bases between. The CDR3 is 15 amino acids. The CDR3 DNA follows: TGTGCCAGCAGTGAAGCCCGGACAGTGATCTACGAGCAGTACTTC. This sequence encodes CASSEARTVIYEQYF.